These 14 T cell receptor beta chains originate from one sample sequenced in a study of blood T cell repertoires in COVID-19. Clones were read by immunoSEQ multiplex PCR, and TCRdb kept only the in-frame ones, dropping some. The table shows fewer than 500,000 clones, with 70% to 90% occurring only once. The sequenced sample consisted of PBMCs or T cells enriched from blood (not recorded which). Every receptor here comes from a woman between 18 and 30 years old with acute COVID-19.

The gene calls are TRBV7-3 and TRBJ1-1, with D uncertain. Trimming took off 1 base at V and 7 bases at J, with 7 bases between the two ends. The germline CDR1 and CDR2 sequences are SGHTA and FQGTGA. The length of the CDR3 is 12 residues. CDR3 in DNA: TGTGCCAGCAGCTTAATTCAGTATGAAGCTTTCTTT. Encoded protein: CASSLIQYEAFF.

V is TRBV6-1 and J is TRBJ1-6; TRBD1 matches 9 bases. The trim removed 3 bases at V and 9 bases at J, leaving 3 bases unmatched. Germline V gene data show CDR1 as MNHNS and CDR2 as SASEGT. The CDR3 extends over 14 amino acids. This CDR3 is CASSEGQGPSPLHF. The CDR3 coding sequence is TGTGCCAGCAGTGAGGGACAGGGACCTTCACCCCTCCACTTT.

CDR3 DNA sequence: TGTGCCAGCACTGGGACTTACCACTACGAGCAGTACTTC. Translating gives CASTGTYHYEQYF. The chain joins TRBV2 to TRBJ2-7, with D possibly matching TRBD2 (6 bases). The CDR3 runs 13 residues. Trimming pared 7 bases from V and 3 bases from J, leaving 13 bases between. Germline V gene sequence: CDR1 SNHLY, CDR2 FYNNEI.

J is TRBJ2-5 and V is TRBV5-4; D call uncertain. V was trimmed by 0 bases and J by 4 bases, leaving 4 bases between them. The CDR3 spans 12 residues. Germline assignment: CDR1 SGHNT and CDR2 YYREEE (reference sequence). The CDR3 here is CASSLALETQYF. The CDR3 bases are TGTGCCAGCAGCTTGGCCTTAGAGACCCAGTACTTC.

This chain connects TRBV19 to TRBJ2-7; 9 bases agree with TRBD1. Germline-derived CDR1 and CDR2 are LNHDA and SQIVND (reference sequence). The CDR3 sequence is 14 residues long. Trimming at V came to 4 bases and at J to 4 bases, leaving 5 bases not matched to a gene. This chain's CDR3 is CASSTKGQGYEQYF. In DNA, the CDR3 is TGTGCCAGTAGTACCAAGGGACAGGGTTACGAGCAGTACTTC.

This clone has only a few counts. The chain joins TRBV9 to TRBJ2-1, with TRBD2 as a possible D gene (5 bases). Trimming left V 6 bases short and J 5 bases short, with 21 bases between. This CDR3 has 16 amino acids. Looked up from germline, CDR1 is SGDLS and CDR2 is YYNGEE. CDR3 DNA sequence: TGTGCCAGCACACCTTTGAGGACTCTAGTTAACAATGAGCAGTTCTTC. Encoded protein: CASTPLRTLVNNEQFF.

The chain recombines TRBV2 with TRBJ1-1, with 7 bases fitting TRBD1. After removal of 10 bases from V and 2 bases from J, the junction contained 7 bases not matched to a gene. The germline V gene encodes CDR1 SNHLY and CDR2 FYNNEI. The CDR3 contains 13 residues. CDR3 coding DNA: TGTGCCACGAAGGGACAGACTAACACTGAAGCTTTCTTT. Translated: CATKGQTNTEAFF.

The chain carries TRBV29-1 and TRBJ2-1; tentatively, D is TRBD2 (6 bases). The V gene lost 4 bases and the J gene lost 10 bases, with 14 bases spanning the gap. The CDR3 is made up of 12 amino acids. CDR1 is SQVTM and CDR2 is ANQGSEA in the germline V gene. The CDR3 region has the DNA TGCAGCGTTGCTTTCCGGGGGTCGGAGCAGTTCTTC. This encodes CSVAFRGSEQFF.

The chain is built from TRBV20-1 and TRBJ2-3; D perhaps matches TRBD2 (6 bases). The germline V gene encodes CDR1 DFQATT and CDR2 SNEGSKA (reference sequence). The germline V and J ends were trimmed by 3 bases and 4 bases, with 14 bases remaining between them. There are 14 residues in the CDR3. The CDR3, as DNA: TGCAGTGCTAGTACGGGCGGGGAGGCAGATACGCAGTATTTT. Residues: CSASTGGEADTQYF.

V and J are TRBV9 and TRBJ1-2, with D perhaps matching TRBD1 (5 bases). The V gene lost 0 bases and the J gene lost 8 bases, with 11 bases spanning the gap. Per germline, CDR1 SGDLS and CDR2 YYNGEE. The length of the CDR3 is 13 residues. CDR3 sequence: CASSVGEGVGYTF. The CDR3, as DNA: TGTGCCAGCAGCGTAGGAGAAGGGGTAGGCTACACCTTC.

V and J are TRBV30 and TRBJ1-3, with D unresolved. The CDR3 contains 15 residues. V shed 3 bases and J shed 0 bases, with 12 bases lying between them. Germline CDR1 is GTSNPN and CDR2 is SVGIG (reference sequence). CDR3 residues: CAWRADFFSGNTIYF. The CDR3 DNA is TGTGCCTGGAGGGCAGACTTCTTCTCTGGAAACACCATATATTTT.

The chain has TRBV7-9 and TRBJ2-5; a weak D match, TRBD2 (7 bases). V was cut by 5 bases and J by 6 bases, with 10 bases left in between. The CDR3 extends over 12 amino acids. Looked up from germline, CDR1 is SEHNR and CDR2 is FQNEAQ (reference sequence). The CDR3 DNA reads as TGTGCCAGCAGCGGGGGGGCCAAGACCCAGTACTTC. This encodes CASSGGAKTQYF.

The rearrangement links TRBV6-6 to TRBJ1-5, with D hard to call. V lost 2 bases and J 4 bases, leaving 9 bases between the germline ends. Per germline, CDR1 MNHNY and CDR2 SVGAGI (reference sequence). The CDR3 extends over 14 amino acids. This CDR3 is CASSYGEGNQPQHF. Here the CDR3 DNA reads TGTGCCAGCAGTTACGGGGAGGGTAATCAGCCCCAGCATTTT.

The chain combines TRBV5-6 with TRBJ1-5, with 10 bases fitting TRBD1. Germline CDR1 reads SGHDT; CDR2 reads YYEEEE. Trimming at V came to 3 bases and at J to 2 bases, leaving 5 bases not matched to a gene. The CDR3 runs to 16 residues. CDR3 protein: CASSSYGTGGNQPQHF. CDR3 DNA: TGTGCCAGCAGCTCGTACGGGACAGGGGGCAATCAGCCCCAGCATTTT.